These 2 T cell receptor beta chains share one sample of origin, sequenced in a study of OX40 agonist ivuxolimab in advanced cancers. The protocol was immunoSEQ multiplex PCR, while the TCRdb copy is restricted to in-frame clones and leaves out a portion. The sample lists around 95,000 clones; roughly 90% were seen once. Material: CD4+ or CD8+ T cells sorted from blood, obtained in a trial of the OX40 agonist ivuxolimab. The receptors were sampled from an adult with an advanced solid tumor such as melanoma, head and neck, liver or kidney cancer.

This chain uses TRBV5-6 with TRBJ1-3, with 8 bases matching TRBD1. CDR1 and CDR2 (germline): SGHDT, YYEEEE. Germline trimming cut 2 bases from V and 4 bases from J; bases unmatched to any gene: 2. This CDR3 contains 14 residues. Here the CDR3 reads CASSFQGAGNTIYF. In DNA, the CDR3 is TGTGCCAGCAGCTTCCAGGGGGCCGGAAACACCATATATTTT. The full variable domain, completed using reference TRBV5-6 and TRBJ1-3, is DAGVTQSPTHLIKTRGQQVTLRCSPKSGHDTVSWYQQALGQGPQFIFQYYEEEERQRGNFPDRFSGHQFPNYSSELNVNALLLGDSALYLCASSFQGAGNTIYFGEGSWLTVV.

The chain recombines TRBV7-2 with TRBJ2-3; 11 bases fit TRBD2. Germline CDR1 reads SGHTA; CDR2 reads FQGNSA. V gave up 5 bases and J gave up 4 bases; unmatched junction bases: 5. CDR3 length equals 15 residues. This CDR3 is CASSRIAGGPDTQYF. CDR3 nucleotide sequence: TGTGCCAGCAGCCGAATAGCGGGGGGGCCAGATACGCAGTATTTT.